This TCR beta chain was sequenced during a study of blood T cell repertoires in COVID-19. As for the study in general: The United States, Italy and Spain were the sources of the acute and convalescent COVID-19 samples. T cells, B-cell-depleted T cells, or PBMCs provided the cDNA or gDNA that served as material.

The V end was cut by 1 base, the J end by 0 bases, with 19 bases between. Germline CDR1 reads MNHEY; CDR2 reads SMNVEV (reference sequence). CDR3 length: 18 residues. Authors' data handling: Reference gene primer amplification gave estimated nucleated cell counts. Libraries were prepared by immunoSEQ multiplex PCR; TCRdb keeps only in-frame clonotypes and omits some of them. Clonal size and the V and J genes are those of that table, whereas D and trimming came from the DNA. The sample holds about 120,000 clones, around nine tenths seen once. This TCR was sampled from a human donor in a cohort sampled during active COVID-19. The chain has TRBV27 and TRBJ2-7; tentatively, D is TRBD1 (6 bases). Source material: peripheral blood. The CDR3 DNA reads as TGTGCCAGCAGTTTATTTTCCACCACAGGGAAGGGCTCCTACGAGCAGTACTTC. It encodes CASSLFSTTGKGSYEQYF.